Following are 23 T cell receptor beta chains from one sample sequenced in a study of cytomegalovirus exposure and HLA in healthy donors. In the PCR, 60 Vbeta and 13 Jbeta primers were used. The method was immunoSEQ multiplex PCR; TCRdb's version includes in-frame clones alone and lacks a portion of them. The sample includes approximately 110,000 clones, roughly 80% of them seen just once. Sequenced material: PBMCs. The origin of the receptors is a woman aged 40 to 55 in good health and CMV-seronegative.

The chain is built from TRBV5-6 and TRBJ1-4, with TRBD1 matching over 10 bases. This CDR3 is 17 amino acids long. Per germline, CDR1 SGHDT and CDR2 YYEEEE. The J segment lost 4 bases and the V segment lost 1 base, leaving 7 bases of the junction unmatched. The CDR3 here is CASSLSGTGAFNEKLFF. CDR3 DNA sequence: TGTGCCAGCAGCTTGTCCGGGACAGGGGCCTTTAATGAAAAACTGTTTTTT. Looking up the rest from reference TRBV5-6 and TRBJ1-4 gives the full variable domain: DAGVTQSPTHLIKTRGQQVTLRCSPKSGHDTVSWYQQALGQGPQFIFQYYEEEERQRGNFPDRFSGHQFPNYSSELNVNALLLGDSALYLCASSLSGTGAFNEKLFFGSGTQLSVL.

The chain joins TRBV5-1 to TRBJ2-3, with 7 bases lining up with TRBD1. V was pared by 3 bases and J by 5 bases, with 12 bases of the junction left unmatched. The germline gives CDR1 SGHRS, CDR2 YFSETQ. This CDR3 is built from 16 residues. The CDR3 DNA reads as TGCGCCAGCAGCTCAAAGGACAGGTCGGCGGGAGATACGCAGTATTTT. The encoded protein is CASSSKDRSAGDTQYF.

The chain is built from TRBV7-3 and TRBJ2-3, with D maybe TRBD2 (6 bases). V lost 6 bases and J 0 bases, leaving 13 bases between the germline ends. Per germline, CDR1 SGHTA and CDR2 FQGTGA. The CDR3 spans 15 residues. The DNA of the CDR3 is TGTGCCAGCAGAATTGGAGGGGCCAGCACAGATACGCAGTATTTT. Amino acids: CASRIGGASTDTQYF.

The V gene is TRBV21-1, the J gene TRBJ2-2; the table's D call, TRBD1, was not checked against the DNA. TRBV21-1 is a known pseudogene. This CDR3 has 21 amino acids. For the CDR3, the DNA is TGTGCCAGCAGCATGCAAACCCATGACAGGGGCGTTATATCGAACACCGGGGAGCTGTTTTTT. Amino acid sequence: CASSMQTHDRGVISNTGELFF.

The chain links TRBV7-3 to TRBJ2-1, with 10 bases fitting TRBD1. CDR3 length: 16 amino acids. Germline trimming cut 4 bases from V and 2 bases from J; bases unmatched to any gene: 5. Germline assignment: CDR1 SGHTA and CDR2 FQGTGA. CDR3 protein: CASSSGTGDPYNEQFF. CDR3 bases: TGTGCCAGCAGCTCTGGGACAGGGGACCCCTACAATGAGCAGTTCTTC. Combining the CDR3 with reference TRBV7-3 and TRBJ2-1 gives the whole variable domain GAGVSQTPSNKVTEKGKYVELRCDPISGHTALYWYRQSLGQGPEFLIYFQGTGAADDSGLPNDRFFAVRPEGSVSTLKIQRTERGDSAVYLCASSSGTGDPYNEQFFGPGTRLTVL.

J is TRBJ2-2 and V is TRBV2; 7 bases fit TRBD1. V dropped 6 bases and J dropped 8; count of bases not matched to a gene: 3. Looked up from germline, CDR1 is SNHLY and CDR2 is FYNNEI. The CDR3 length is 12 residues. CDR3 bases: TGTGCCAGCAGACAGGGGATGGGGGAGCTGTTTTTT. Amino acid sequence: CASRQGMGELFF. Using reference TRBV2 and TRBJ2-2 for the parts outside the CDR3, the full variable domain is EPEVTQTPSHQVTQMGQEVILRCVPISNHLYFYWYRQILGQKVEFLVSFYNNEISEKSEIFDDQFSVERPDGSNFTLKIRSTKLEDSAMYFCASRQGMGELFFGEGSRLTVL.

This clone was observed once. The genes are TRBV5-1 and TRBJ1-2, with 8 bases aligning to TRBD1. The CDR3 has 14 amino acids. V trimming: 0 bases; J trimming: 3 bases; junction bases outside the gene matches: 1. Germline V CDR1 and CDR2: SGHRS, YFSETQ. The CDR3 coding sequence is TGCGCCAGCAGCTTGGCGGGACAGGACTATGGCTACACCTTC. The encoded protein is CASSLAGQDYGYTF.

The chain couples TRBV2 to TRBJ1-3, with TRBD1 matching over 9 bases. Germline V gene sequence: CDR1 SNHLY, CDR2 FYNNEI. Trimming took 6 bases from V and 0 from J; bases not matched to a gene: 6. CDR3 length equals 16 residues. The CDR3 DNA sequence: TGTGCCAGCAGGGGGGACAGGGAGAGCTCTGGAAACACCATATATTTT. Its protein is CASRGDRESSGNTIYF.

The chain employs TRBV4-2 and TRBJ2-7; D might be TRBD1 (5 bases). Germline CDR1 and CDR2: LGHNA and YNFKEQ. V was trimmed by 1 base and J by 6 bases, leaving 19 bases between them. CDR3 length equals 16 residues. DNA of the CDR3: TGTGCCAGCAGCCAAGGCCGGTTGTCAGGGCGACGCGAGCAGTACTTC. It is translated as CASSQGRLSGRREQYF.

This chain uses TRBV29-1 with TRBJ2-7; a possible D gene is TRBD1 (6 bases). Germline V gives CDR1 SQVTM, CDR2 ANQGSEA. The V and J ends lost 6 bases and 0 bases respectively, with 9 bases between them. The CDR3 is 12 amino acids. The CDR3 region is CSVTGLSYEQYF. The CDR3 coding sequence is TGCAGCGTCACAGGGCTCTCCTACGAGCAGTACTTC.

The chain joins TRBV4-3 to TRBJ1-4, with D possibly being TRBD1 (5 bases). Germline V gene data show CDR1 as LGHNA and CDR2 as YSLEER. This CDR3 has 17 residues. Trimming left V 0 bases short and J 3 bases short, with 14 bases between. CDR3 nucleotides: TGCGCCAGCAGCCAAGATCTCGTAGGGGCGGCTAATGAAAAACTGTTTTTT. As protein: CASSQDLVGAANEKLFF.

The chain combines TRBV7-2 with TRBJ2-3; possible D gene TRBD2, 5 bases. This CDR3 comprises 14 residues. Germline V lookup: CDR1 SGHTA, CDR2 FQGNSA. Deletions cut 4 bases from V and 0 bases from J, with 8 bases between. This CDR3 is CASSSRGSTDTQYF. The DNA of the CDR3 is TGTGCCAGCAGCTCCCGGGGAAGCACAGATACGCAGTATTTT.

This clone was recorded only once. V gene TRBV4-2 combines with J gene TRBJ2-5; the match to TRBD2 covers 11 bases. V shed 4 bases and J 3 bases; nucleotides not matched to a gene: 4. This CDR3 spans 15 amino acids. CDR1 LGHNA and CDR2 YNFKEQ come from the germline V gene. The DNA for the CDR3 is TGTGCCAGCAGCCTGGGACTAGCGGTCAAAGAGACCCAGTACTTC. Amino acid sequence: CASSLGLAVKETQYF.

The chain has TRBV13 and TRBJ1-3; 8 bases agree with TRBD1. This CDR3 is built from 16 residues. Germline V CDR1 and CDR2: PRHDT, FYEKMQ (reference sequence). V dropped 7 bases and J dropped 4; count of bases not matched to a gene: 12. The CDR3 sequence: CASTRQGALWGNTIYF. CDR3 coding DNA: TGTGCCAGCACTCGCCAGGGGGCCCTGTGGGGAAACACCATATATTTT.

V gene TRBV6-5 combines with J gene TRBJ1-4, with D possibly being TRBD1 (6 bases). Trimming took 6 bases from V and 8 from J, leaving 16 bases between them. CDR3 length: 14 amino acids. The germline V gene encodes CDR1 MNHEY and CDR2 SVGAGI. The chain's CDR3 is CASRRQAGGEKLFF. The CDR3 nucleotides read TGTGCCAGCAGGAGACAGGCCGGGGGGGAAAAACTGTTTTTT.

The V call is TRBV11-1, the J call TRBJ2-2; TRBD2 might be the D (6 bases). Trimming left V 0 bases short and J 1 base short, with 15 bases between. The CDR3 sequence is 18 residues long. Germline loops: CDR1 SGHAT, CDR2 FQDESV (reference sequence). This CDR3 is CASSLAVGDFRNTGELFF. CDR3 coding DNA: TGTGCCAGCAGCTTAGCCGTGGGGGACTTCAGGAACACCGGGGAGCTGTTTTTT.

V usage is TRBV5-5 and J usage is TRBJ2-5; TRBD1 is a possible D gene (5 bases). The CDR3 contains 14 residues. V was trimmed by 0 bases and J by 0 bases, leaving 6 bases between them. Germline V CDR1 and CDR2: SGHKS, YYEKEE (reference sequence). The CDR3 DNA reads as TGTGCCAGCAGCTTGGGACAGAACCAAGAGACCCAGTACTTC. It specifies CASSLGQNQETQYF.

V and J are TRBV7-6 and TRBJ2-2; a weak D match, TRBD1 (6 bases). Germline V gives CDR1 SGHVS, CDR2 FNYEAQ. The V end was cut by 1 base, the J end by 1 base, with 10 bases between. The CDR3 is 16 amino acids. This chain's CDR3 is CASSLGQVRNTGELFF. The CDR3 DNA reads TGTGCCAGCAGCTTAGGACAGGTCCGGAACACCGGGGAGCTGTTTTTT.

V gene TRBV5-6 combines with J gene TRBJ1-5, with D unresolved. The CDR3 has 10 amino acids. Trimming cost V 7 bases and J 9 bases, with 8 bases left between them. Germline V gene lookup returns CDR1 SGHDT and CDR2 YYEEEE. The CDR3 here is CASYSRPQHF. CDR3 sequence (DNA): TGTGCCAGCTACTCCCGGCCCCAGCATTTT.

The V and J genes are TRBV6-1 and TRBJ2-1; TRBD2 might be the D (6 bases). This CDR3 comprises 14 residues. V lost 7 bases, J lost 0 bases, and 10 bases lay in between. Germline-derived CDR1 and CDR2 are MNHNS and SASEGT. The DNA of the CDR3 is TGTGCCAGCACCGGGACTCGCTCCTACAATGAGCAGTTCTTC. Translated: CASTGTRSYNEQFF.

The rearrangement uses TRBV5-1 and TRBJ2-3, with TRBD2 identical over 10 bases. CDR1 and CDR2 from the germline V gene are SGHRS and YFSETQ. J gave up 6 bases and V 1 base, and 5 bases lay outside the gene matches. The CDR3 contains 15 residues. Written as DNA, the CDR3 is TGCGCCAGCAGCTTGACCAGCGGGAGGGCTGATACGCAGTATTTT. It encodes CASSLTSGRADTQYF.

The sample holds one count of this clone. The J gene is TRBJ2-7, the V gene TRBV11-2, with 7 bases aligning to TRBD2. CDR1 is SGHAT and CDR2 is FQNNGV in the germline V gene. With 0 bases clipped from V and 2 bases from J, the junction kept 16 bases outside the gene matches. There are 19 residues in the CDR3. CDR3 DNA sequence: TGTGCCAGCAGCTTAGATTCCGTACCAGCAACGGGAGGTGCCTACGAGCAGTACTTC. Its translation is CASSLDSVPATGGAYEQYF.

The gene calls are TRBV18 and TRBJ2-7; 11 nucleotides agree with TRBD1. CDR1 and CDR2 (germline): KGHSH, LQKENI. V shed 5 bases and J 1 base; nucleotides not matched to a gene: 7. CDR3 length: 16 amino acids. The CDR3 reads CASSESGTGGSYEQYF. In DNA form, the CDR3 reads TGTGCCAGCTCAGAATCCGGGACAGGGGGTTCCTACGAGCAGTACTTC.